Presented here are 17 T cell receptor beta chains from one specimen sequenced in a study of cytomegalovirus exposure and HLA in healthy donors. Only in-frame clones appear in the TCRdb table, and some are missing; sequencing was by immunoSEQ multiplex PCR. The table has some 120,000 clones, 75% to 90% seen once. Sequencing used PBMCs. The source is a woman aged 18-30 years in good health and CMV-seronegative.

The gene calls are TRBV6-5 and TRBJ2-5, with 9 bases matching TRBD1. J gave up 5 bases and V 2 bases, and 6 bases lay outside the gene matches. Germline V CDR1 and CDR2: MNHEY, SVGAGI. This CDR3 has 15 residues. The CDR3 is CASSYSTGGAETQYF. The CDR3 DNA sequence: TGTGCCAGCAGTTACAGCACAGGGGGCGCGGAGACCCAGTACTTC.

The V gene is TRBV27, the J gene TRBJ2-7, with D maybe TRBD1 (6 bases). Trimming took off 5 bases at V and 0 bases at J, with 8 bases between the two ends. CDR1 is MNHEY and CDR2 is SMNVEV in the germline V gene (reference sequence). This CDR3 is 13 amino acids long. CDR3 region: CASSSRGSYEQYV. As DNA, the CDR3 is TGTGCCAGCAGTAGCAGGGGCTCCTACGAGCAGTACGTC.

The chain has TRBV7-9 and TRBJ1-5, with a possible D match to TRBD1 (5 bases). Germline V lookup: CDR1 SEHNR, CDR2 FQNEAQ (reference sequence). This CDR3 has 13 amino acids. V dropped 3 bases and J dropped 7 bases, with 10 bases sitting between them. Written as DNA, the CDR3 is TGTGCCAGCAGCTTGGAGGGGCCGCAGCCCCAGCATTTT. It yields the protein CASSLEGPQPQHF.

The chain links TRBV6-1 to TRBJ1-1; TRBD1 is a possible D gene (5 bases). Germline values: CDR1 MNHNS, CDR2 SASEGT. V was cut by 8 bases and J by 1 base, with 11 bases left in between. The CDR3 is 13 amino acids. Here the CDR3 reads CASGATGNTEAFF. The DNA for the CDR3 is TGTGCCAGCGGGGCGACGGGGAACACTGAAGCTTTCTTT.

V gene TRBV5-6 combines with J gene TRBJ2-1; 8 bases are a match to TRBD2. The trim removed 1 base at V and 0 bases at J, leaving 9 bases unmatched. The germline V gene has CDR1 SGHDT and CDR2 YYEEEE. The CDR3 contains 18 residues. DNA of the CDR3: TGTGCCAGCAGCTTGTACGGGAGGGGGTCGAGCTCCTACAATGAGCAGTTCTTC. This sequence encodes CASSLYGRGSSSYNEQFF. Full variable domain (outside the CDR3, taken from reference TRBV5-6 and TRBJ2-1): DAGVTQSPTHLIKTRGQQVTLRCSPKSGHDTVSWYQQALGQGPQFIFQYYEEEERQRGNFPDRFSGHQFPNYSSELNVNALLLGDSALYLCASSLYGRGSSSYNEQFFGPGTRLTVL.

The chain combines TRBV6-6 with TRBJ1-2; 9 bases line up with TRBD1. The CDR3 loop spans 15 amino acids. Germline CDR1 reads MNHNY; CDR2 reads SVGAGI (reference sequence). The junction had 13 bases not matched to a gene; V was cut back by 6 bases and J by 8 bases. The CDR3 DNA is TGTGCCAGCAGAGGACCGGGACAGGGCCCACGGGGCTACACCTTC. Its protein is CASRGPGQGPRGYTF.

J is TRBJ2-1 and V is TRBV7-8; 7 bases match TRBD1. CDR1 SGHVS and CDR2 FQNEAQ come from the germline V gene. V lost 5 bases, J lost 3 bases, and 10 bases stayed unmatched. The CDR3 extends over 16 amino acids. The CDR3 region is CASSHTGTVDYNEQFF. The DNA of the CDR3 is TGTGCCAGCAGCCACACCGGGACAGTTGACTACAATGAGCAGTTCTTC. The whole variable domain, remainder taken from reference TRBV7-8 and TRBJ2-1, is GAGVSQSPRYKVAKRGQDVALRCDPISGHVSLFWYQQALGQGPEFLTYFQNEAQLDKSGLPSDRFFAERPEGSVSTLKIQRTQQEDSAVYLCASSHTGTVDYNEQFFGPGTRLTVL.

The chain carries TRBV6-5 and TRBJ2-1, with 9 bases lining up with TRBD2. The CDR3 contains 15 residues. The germline gives CDR1 MNHEY, CDR2 SVGAGI. The V and J ends lost 4 bases and 2 bases, in that order; junction bases with no gene match: 3. In DNA, the CDR3 is TGTGCCAGCAGTTCGGCGGGGGGGACCTACAATGAGCAGTTCTTC. Amino acid sequence: CASSSAGGTYNEQFF.

The chain joins TRBV6-4 to TRBJ2-3, with 7 bases matching TRBD1. The length of the CDR3 is 14 residues. V lost 5 bases to trimming and J lost 0 bases; unmatched junction nucleotides: 2. Germline lookup yields CDR1 MRHNA and CDR2 SNTAGT. CDR3 nucleotides: TGTGCCAGCAGTAAACAGGGGAGCACAGATACGCAGTATTTT. It yields the protein CASSKQGSTDTQYF.

CDR3 sequence reads: CASSPGASGANVLTF. CDR3 in DNA: TGTGCCAGCAGTCCAGGGGCCTCTGGGGCCAACGTCCTGACTTTC. The chain joins TRBV6-1 to TRBJ2-6; a weak D match, TRBD1 (6 bases). The CDR3 runs 15 residues. Germline V gene lookup returns CDR1 MNHNS and CDR2 SASEGT. V was trimmed by 5 bases and J by 0 bases, leaving 8 bases between them.

The chain recombines TRBV5-1 with TRBJ2-3, with D tentatively TRBD2 (5 bases). Looked up from germline, CDR1 is SGHRS and CDR2 is YFSETQ. The CDR3 covers 15 residues. Trimming removed 0 bases at V and 5 bases at J, with 13 bases between. The chain's CDR3 is CASSLEGVGQDTQYF. In DNA, the CDR3 is TGCGCCAGCAGCTTGGAGGGAGTGGGTCAAGATACGCAGTATTTT. Drawing the rest from reference TRBV5-1 and TRBJ2-3, the complete variable domain is KAGVTQTPRYLIKTRGQQVTLSCSPISGHRSVSWYQQTPGQGLQFLFEYFSETQRNKGNFPGRFSGRQFSNSRSEMNVSTLELGDSALYLCASSLEGVGQDTQYFGPGTRLTVL.

This chain connects TRBV10-2 to TRBJ2-1, with 11 bases fitting TRBD2. Germline lookup yields CDR1 WSHSY and CDR2 SAAADI. There are 19 residues in the CDR3. Trimming at V came to 2 bases and at J to 0 bases, leaving 9 bases not matched to a gene. CDR3 sequence (DNA): TGCGCCAGCAGTGAGGGGAGACTAGCGGGGTATAGCTCCTACAATGAGCAGTTCTTC. Translating gives CASSEGRLAGYSSYNEQFF.

The chain recombines TRBV7-6 with TRBJ2-3; D uncertain. Trimming took 5 bases from V and 1 from J, leaving 7 bases between them. This CDR3 has 13 amino acids. From germline, CDR1 is SGHVS and CDR2 FNYEAQ. This CDR3 reads CASSAPRTDTQYF. CDR3 nucleotides: TGTGCCAGCAGCGCGCCCCGCACAGATACGCAGTATTTT.

The chain is built from TRBV6-1 and TRBJ1-1; D is ambiguous. The germline gives CDR1 MNHNS, CDR2 SASEGT. The CDR3 loop spans 13 amino acids. Trimming left V 2 bases short and J 0 bases short, with 4 bases between. The CDR3 reads CASSESLNTEAFF. CDR3 nucleotides: TGTGCCAGCAGTGAATCATTGAACACTGAAGCTTTCTTT.

The chain joins TRBV5-1 to TRBJ2-7; possibly TRBD1 for D (5 bases). Germline CDR1 is SGHRS and CDR2 is YFSETQ. This CDR3 spans 16 amino acids. V lost 6 bases and J lost 0, with 19 bases in between. CDR3 coding DNA: TGCGCCAGCATTGCAAAGGGGCGCCACCCCTCCTACGAGCAGTACGTC. Amino acids: CASIAKGRHPSYEQYV.

Regarding this clone: Other nucleotide sequences in the sample specify the same CDR3. The chain employs TRBV2 and TRBJ1-5; TRBD1 is a possible D gene (6 bases). Germline CDR1 SNHLY, CDR2 FYNNEI. The CDR3 spans 13 residues. V lost 9 bases to trimming and J lost 2 bases, with 11 bases between them. The CDR3 is CASSGGGNQPQHF. The CDR3 DNA follows: TGTGCCAGTTCGGGGGGCGGCAATCAGCCCCAGCATTTT.

V gene TRBV19 combines with J gene TRBJ2-7; maybe TRBD2 (5 bases). The CDR3 is 14 amino acids. Germline-derived CDR1 and CDR2 are LNHDA and SQIVND (reference sequence). Trimming took off 9 bases at V and 5 bases at J, with 20 bases between the two ends. CDR3 nucleotides: TGTGCCAGCACCGATGGAGGCGGTTCTCACGAGCAGTACTTC. Its translation: CASTDGGGSHEQYF. The complete variable domain, with remaining parts taken from reference TRBV19 and TRBJ2-7, reads DGGITQSPKYLFRKEGQNVTLSCEQNLNHDAMYWYRQDPGQGLRLIYYSQIVNDFQKGDIAEGYSVSREKKESFPLTVTSAQKNPTAFYLCASTDGGGSHEQYFGPGTRLTVT.